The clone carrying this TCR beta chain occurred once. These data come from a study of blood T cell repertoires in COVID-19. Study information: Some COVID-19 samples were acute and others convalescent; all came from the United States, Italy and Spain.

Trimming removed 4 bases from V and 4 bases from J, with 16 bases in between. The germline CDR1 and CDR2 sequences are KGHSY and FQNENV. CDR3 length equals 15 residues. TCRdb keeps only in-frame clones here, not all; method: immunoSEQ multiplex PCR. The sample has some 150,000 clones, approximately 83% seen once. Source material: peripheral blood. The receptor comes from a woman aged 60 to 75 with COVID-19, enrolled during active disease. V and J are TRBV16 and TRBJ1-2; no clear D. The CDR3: CASSLSVRVAYGYTF. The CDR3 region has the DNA TGTGCCAGCAGCCTTTCCGTCCGGGTCGCCTATGGCTACACCTTC.